The present entry profiles one TCR beta chain with its context. The assay was immunoSEQ multiplex PCR, and TCRdb's table has in-frame clones only and misses some. Here the sample spans under 400,000 clones, approximately 86% being singletons. The data derive from a study of blood T cell repertoires in COVID-19. Study at large: Nucleic acid was either cDNA or gDNA, and it came from T cells, B-cell-depleted T cells, or PBMCs.

V lost 5 bases and J lost 5; bases outside the gene matches: 7. The CDR3 length is 14 residues. CDR1 SEHNR and CDR2 FQNEAQ come from the germline V gene (reference sequence). The receptor was derived from a woman in her forties with acute COVID-19. V and J are TRBV7-9 and TRBJ2-7; the match to TRBD1 covers 9 bases. Sequenced input: PBMCs or T cells enriched from blood (not recorded which). For the CDR3, the DNA is TGTGCCAGCAGCCCACAGGGGGCGCGAAACGAGCAGTACTTC. It yields the protein CASSPQGARNEQYF.